The rows below give T cell receptor beta chains drawn from one sample of a study of cytomegalovirus exposure and HLA in healthy donors. Method: immunoSEQ multiplex PCR; TCRdb's copy keeps in-frame clones and lacks some. The sample includes 100,000 to 150,000 clones, around two thirds seen only once; the top ten take approximately 2.5%. Sequencing was carried out using PBMCs. The source is a woman between 40 and 55 years old in good health and CMV-seronegative. CDR3s include the opening cysteine and the closing phenylalanine or tryptophan. D genes are given only for firm matches. Not every row has a clone size; where given, it reads once, few, many or a size class.

clone size	V gene	J gene	D gene	CDR3 protein	CDR3 DNA
-	TRBV30	TRBJ1-1	-	CAWSVGGYTEAFF	TGTGCCTGGAGTGTTGGAGGGTACACTGAAGCTTTCTTT
-	TRBV7-9	TRBJ2-2	-	CASSPLNTRELFF	TGTGCCAGCAGCCCCTTAAATACTAGGGAGCTGTTTTTT
many	TRBV2	TRBJ2-1	-	CASSEWRGGVGEQFF	TGTGCCAGCAGTGAGTGGAGAGGGGGTGTAGGTGAGCAGTTCTTC
-	TRBV7-2	TRBJ2-5	TRBD2	CASSVGLAGQETQYF	TGTGCCAGCAGTGTCGGACTAGCGGGGCAAGAGACCCAGTACTTC
few	TRBV11-2	TRBJ1-1	-	CASSPDSWNTEAFF	TGTGCCAGCAGCCCCGACAGCTGGAACACTGAAGCTTTCTTT
-	TRBV2	TRBJ2-3	-	CASGILANTQYF	TGTGCCTCGGGGATACTTGCCAATACGCAGTATTTT
few	TRBV7-3	TRBJ1-2	-	CASSNRRGGYTF	TGTGCCAGCAGCAATAGGAGGGGAGGCTACACCTTC
-	TRBV7-9	TRBJ2-3	TRBD2	CASSSRAGGSPDTQYF	TGTGCCAGCAGCTCCAGAGCGGGGGGGAGCCCAGATACGCAGTATTTT
-	TRBV29-1	TRBJ2-1	-	CSVIGTPLLPYNEQFF	TGCAGCGTGATCGGGACACCCCTGTTACCCTACAATGAGCAGTTCTTC
once	TRBV7-8	TRBJ1-1	-	CASSLGTANTEAFF	TGTGCCAGCAGCTTAGGGACAGCCAACACTGAAGCTTTCTTT
-	TRBV5-1	TRBJ2-3	TRBD2	CASRTGTSGGTDTQYF	TGCGCCAGCAGGACTGGGACTAGCGGAGGAACAGATACGCAGTATTTT
few	TRBV11-2	TRBJ2-7	TRBD2	CASSLSRGGPAQYF	TGTGCCAGCAGCTTATCGCGCGGGGGACCAGCGCAGTACTTC
-	TRBV5-1	TRBJ1-6	TRBD1	CASSLQGQTGNSPLHF	TGCGCCAGCAGCCTTCAGGGACAGACTGGGAATTCACCCCTCCACTTT
-	TRBV9	TRBJ2-5	TRBD2	CASSLTQTSGETQYF	TGTGCCAGCAGCCTAACACAAACTAGCGGGGAGACCCAGTACTTC
-	TRBV19	TRBJ1-2	-	CASSVQGNRDYGYTF	TGTGCCAGTAGTGTACAGGGAAATCGCGACTATGGCTACACCTTC
-	TRBV27	TRBJ1-5	-	CASSFRENQPQHF	TGTGCCAGCAGTTTTAGAGAAAATCAGCCCCAGCATTTT
-	TRBV5-8	TRBJ2-3	TRBD2	CASRAGGIDVGTQYF	TGTGCCAGCAGGGCGGGGGGGATAGACGTGGGTACGCAGTATTTT
-	TRBV7-9	TRBJ2-7	-	CASSRESRYEQYF	TGTGCCAGCAGCCGAGAATCTCGGTACGAGCAGTACTTC